This T cell receptor (beta chain) was sequenced in a study of blood T cell repertoires in COVID-19. In the study overall: Samples of COVID-19 (acute and convalescent) were obtained from the United States, Italy and Spain. In each case, the material was cDNA or gDNA derived from T cells, B-cell-depleted T cells, or PBMCs.

Original processing methods: Nucleated cell counts were estimated from reference gene primer amplification. Profiling relied on immunoSEQ multiplex PCR, and the TCRdb table lists in-frame clones only, not all of them. For V, J and clone size, that table is used; D and trimming come from the DNA. This sample has about 200,000 clones, with about nine tenths found just once. Trimming took 6 bases from V and 4 from J, leaving 7 bases between them. Germline CDR1 reads SNHLY; CDR2 reads FYNNEI. This CDR3 is 12 amino acids long. The rearrangement joins TRBV2 to TRBJ2-4; D remains unclear. Sequenced: peripheral blood. The sequence was collected from a middle-aged man with acute or convalescent COVID-19. The CDR3 DNA reads TGTGCCAGCAGCGAGATAAAAAACATTCAGTACTTC. Amino acids: CASSEIKNIQYF. Complete variable domain (other parts from reference TRBV2 and TRBJ2-4): EPEVTQTPSHQVTQMGQEVILRCVPISNHLYFYWYRQILGQKVEFLVSFYNNEISEKSEIFDDQFSVERPDGSNFTLKIRSTKLEDSAMYFCASSEIKNIQYFGAGTRLSVL.